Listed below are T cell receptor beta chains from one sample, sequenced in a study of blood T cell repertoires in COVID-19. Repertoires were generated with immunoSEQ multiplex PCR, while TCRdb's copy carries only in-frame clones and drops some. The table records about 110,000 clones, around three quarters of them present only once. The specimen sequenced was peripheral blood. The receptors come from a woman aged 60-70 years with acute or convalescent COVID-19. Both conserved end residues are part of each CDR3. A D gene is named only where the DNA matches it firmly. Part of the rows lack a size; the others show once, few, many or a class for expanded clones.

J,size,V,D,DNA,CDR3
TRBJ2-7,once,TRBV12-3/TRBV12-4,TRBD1,TGTGCCAGCAGTTTAAGGCAGGGGGCGGGTCAGTACTTC,CASSLRQGAGQYF
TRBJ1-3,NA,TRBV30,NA,TGTGCCTGGAGTGTACCAGGGTATCGTGGAAACACCATATATTTT,CAWSVPGYRGNTIYF
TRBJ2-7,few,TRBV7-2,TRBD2,TGTGCCAGCAGCTTAGAGGGTAGCGGGTCCTACGAGCAGTACTTC,CASSLEGSGSYEQYF
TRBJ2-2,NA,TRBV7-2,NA,TGTGCCAGCAGCCGGGGGTTCCAGTCTATCAACACCGGGGAGCTGTTTTTT,CASSRGFQSINTGELFF
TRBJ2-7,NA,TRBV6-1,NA,TGTGCCAGCAGTGAAGAGCAATGGGGGCTGGGTACCTACGAGCAGTACTTC,CASSEEQWGLGTYEQYF
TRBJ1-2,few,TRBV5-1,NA,TGCGCCAGCAGCTTGGAGGGAGGGAACTATGGCTACACCTTC,CASSLEGGNYGYTF
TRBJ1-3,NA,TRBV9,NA,TGTGCCAGCAGCATCCGGGGGGCAAACTCTGGAAACACCATATATTTT,CASSIRGANSGNTIYF
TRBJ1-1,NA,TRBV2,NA,TGTGCCAGCGAAACAGGGGAAGCTTTCTTT,CASETGEAFF
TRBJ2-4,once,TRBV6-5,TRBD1,TGTGCCAGCAGCCCAGGGGGCCGGGCCAAAAACATTCAGTACTTC,CASSPGGRAKNIQYF
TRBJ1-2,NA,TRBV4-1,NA,TGCGCCAGCAGCCCGGGTCCTAACTATGGCTACACCTTC,CASSPGPNYGYTF
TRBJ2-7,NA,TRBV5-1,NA,TGCGCCAGCAGCCATCCCGGGGCGGGGGCTCTCTACGAGCAGTACTTC,CASSHPGAGALYEQYF
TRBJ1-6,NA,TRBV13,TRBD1,TGTGCCAGCAGCTCCGACAGGGGGAATTCACCCCTCCACTTT,CASSSDRGNSPLHF